This entry describes one TCR beta chain. This sample was included in a study of CD8+CD57+ T cells in acquired aplastic anemia. Germline V gives CDR1 SGHRS, CDR2 YFSETQ. The CDR3 totals 12 residues. V shed 2 bases, J shed 10 bases, and the junction held 3 bases outside the gene matches. In patients chosen for sequencing, flow cytometry had shown CD8+CD57+ cell expansion. Genomic DNA provided the template from which TCR beta VDJ and CDR3 profiles were obtained. One entry per CDR3 protein, called by TCRdb with MiXCR from the reads. This repertoire shows roughly 280,000 distinct CDR3 sequences, roughly 59% found once; its top ten account for 1% to 1.5%.

The source is a human donor with aplastic anemia. This rearrangement joins TRBV5-1 to TRBJ1-2; 9 nucleotides align to TRBD1. The specimen sequenced was sorted CD4+, CD8+, or CD8+CD57+ T cells (not recorded which) from PBMCs. CDR3 nucleotide sequence: TGCGCCAGCAGCTTCCGGGACAGGGACTACACCTTC. This translates into CASSFRDRDYTF.